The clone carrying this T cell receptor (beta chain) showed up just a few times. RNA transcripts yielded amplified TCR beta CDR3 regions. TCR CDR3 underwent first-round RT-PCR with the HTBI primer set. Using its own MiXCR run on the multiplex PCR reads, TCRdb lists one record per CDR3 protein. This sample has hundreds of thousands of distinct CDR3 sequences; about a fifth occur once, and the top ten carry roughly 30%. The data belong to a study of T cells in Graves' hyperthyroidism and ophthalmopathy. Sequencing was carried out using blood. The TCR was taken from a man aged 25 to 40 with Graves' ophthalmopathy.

The CDR3 DNA sequence: TGCGCCAGCAGGACTAGCGGGACTAGCACAGATACGCAGTATTTT. This codes for CASRTSGTSTDTQYF. The V and J genes are TRBV5-1 and TRBJ2-3; TRBD2 agrees at 11 bases. CDR3 size: 15 residues. CDR1 is SGHRS, CDR2 YFSETQ, per germline. V shed 5 bases and J 0 bases; nucleotides not matched to a gene: 2.